These 26 T cell receptor beta chains share one sample of origin, sequenced in a study of control samples from healthy donors and cancer patients. Sequencing used immunoSEQ multiplex PCR; TCRdb keeps in-frame clones, though not all of them. The sample shows tens of thousands of clones, roughly four fifths of them seen only once. The material sequenced was blood. The receptor source for this set is a woman in her sixties or seventies in good health.

This chain links TRBV5-4 with TRBJ2-5; possible D gene TRBD2, 6 bases. Germline CDR1 reads SGHNT; CDR2 reads YYREEE (reference sequence). V was trimmed by 4 bases and J by 9 bases, leaving 13 bases between them. This CDR3 region has 12 residues. The CDR3 sequence: CASSVTSGAQYF. The CDR3 DNA reads TGTGCCAGCAGCGTCACATCGGGGGCCCAGTACTTC.

V is TRBV10-1 and J is TRBJ2-5; D ambiguous. The CDR3 sequence is 13 residues long. V was trimmed by 2 bases and J by 7 bases, leaving 11 bases between them. Germline V lookup: CDR1 WNHNN, CDR2 SYGVQD (reference sequence). CDR3 DNA: TGCGCCAGCAGTGAGAGGGCCCTGGGGACCCAGTACTTC. Its translation is CASSERALGTQYF.

This chain links TRBV5-1 with TRBJ1-3; D gene unclear. Germline CDR1 SGHRS, CDR2 YFSETQ. The germline V and J ends were trimmed by 0 bases and 4 bases, with 8 bases remaining between them. CDR3 length: 14 amino acids. The CDR3 DNA reads as TGCGCCAGCAGCTTGGGGCAGCTAGGAAACACCATATATTTT. Its protein is CASSLGQLGNTIYF. Full variable domain (remainder filled in from reference TRBV5-1 and TRBJ1-3): KAGVTQTPRYLIKTRGQQVTLSCSPISGHRSVSWYQQTPGQGLQFLFEYFSETQRNKGNFPGRFSGRQFSNSRSEMNVSTLELGDSALYLCASSLGQLGNTIYFGEGSWLTVV.

The chain carries TRBV18 and TRBJ1-3; 11 bases are shared with TRBD1. The V and J ends lost 1 base and 4 bases, in that order; junction bases with no gene match: 6. The germline gives CDR1 KGHSH, CDR2 LQKENI. The CDR3 has 17 amino acids. CDR3 DNA: TGTGCCAGCTCACCACTCCGGACAGGGGGCGCGGGAAACACCATATATTTT. This gives the protein CASSPLRTGGAGNTIYF.

The chain employs TRBV19 and TRBJ1-1; 7 bases align to TRBD1. V lost 7 bases to trimming and J lost 0 bases; unmatched junction nucleotides: 11. The CDR3 loop spans 16 amino acids. Per germline, CDR1 LNHDA and CDR2 SQIVND (reference sequence). CDR3: CASKGAGGSMNTEAFF. DNA for the CDR3: TGTGCCAGTAAGGGGGCAGGGGGTTCGATGAACACTGAAGCTTTCTTT.

The genes are TRBV6-1 and TRBJ2-7; 7 nucleotides match TRBD1. Germline V gives CDR1 MNHNS, CDR2 SASEGT. V was pared by 2 bases and J by 2 bases, with 6 bases of the junction left unmatched. The CDR3 spans 15 residues. CDR3 sequence (DNA): TGTGCCAGCAGTGAATCCCGGGACAGAGCCTACGAGCAGTACTTC. Protein product: CASSESRDRAYEQYF.

The gene calls are TRBV6-2 or TRBV6-3 and TRBJ1-2; no reliable D call. The length of the CDR3 is 12 residues. CDR1 and CDR2 (germline): MNHEY, SVGEGT. V gave up 5 bases and J gave up 4 bases, with 8 bases separating them. The CDR3 coding sequence is TGTGCCAGCAGTGACGTGGGCTATGGCTACACCTTC. Translated, it gives CASSDVGYGYTF.

The chain recombines TRBV19 with TRBJ2-3, with 11 bases aligning to TRBD2. Per the germline V gene, CDR1 is LNHDA and CDR2 is SQIVND (reference sequence). V lost 9 bases to trimming and J lost 0 bases; unmatched junction nucleotides: 8. The CDR3 contains 16 residues. This chain's CDR3 is CASRLAGIASTDTQYF. CDR3 bases: TGTGCCAGCAGACTAGCGGGGATCGCTAGCACAGATACGCAGTATTTT. Full variable domain (rest looked up from reference TRBV19 and TRBJ2-3): DGGITQSPKYLFRKEGQNVTLSCEQNLNHDAMYWYRQDPGQGLRLIYYSQIVNDFQKGDIAEGYSVSREKKESFPLTVTSAQKNPTAFYLCASRLAGIASTDTQYFGPGTRLTVL.

A few counts support this clone. The V call is TRBV25-1, the J call TRBJ1-2, with TRBD1 identical over 7 bases. The CDR3 sequence is 16 residues long. From germline, CDR1 is MGHDK and CDR2 SYGVNS. J was trimmed by 7 bases and V by 5 bases; bases with no gene match: 16. CDR3 DNA sequence: TGTGCCAGCAGTTCAAACTCTGGACAGGACTATCTTGGCTACACCTTC. It encodes CASSSNSGQDYLGYTF.

This chain uses TRBV10-3 with TRBJ2-7, with D uncertain. This CDR3 is 12 amino acids long. V lost 2 bases to trimming and J lost 3 bases, with 5 bases between them. Germline-derived CDR1 and CDR2 are ENHRY and SYGVKD. CDR3 in DNA: TGTGCCATCAGTGAGGTTGTCTACGAGCAGTACTTC. Residues: CAISEVVYEQYF.

This sequence joins TRBV7-2 and TRBJ1-4; D may be TRBD1 (6 bases). The ends were cut back, 10 bases at V and 0 bases at J, with 12 bases in the middle. The germline V gene has CDR1 SGHTA and CDR2 FQGNSA. This CDR3 has 14 residues. The CDR3 DNA reads TGTGCCACAAAACAGGGCGCAACTAATGAAAAACTGTTTTTT. The encoded protein is CATKQGATNEKLFF.

The sample holds a few counts of this clone. The chain carries TRBV7-2 and TRBJ1-6; D gene unclear. CDR3 length: 13 residues. Trimming removed 2 bases from V and 9 bases from J, with 8 bases in between. Germline V gene lookup returns CDR1 SGHTA and CDR2 FQGNSA. The CDR3 reads CASSLTRASPLHF. The CDR3 nucleotides are TGTGCCAGCAGCTTAACACGGGCTTCACCCCTCCACTTT.

Written as DNA, the CDR3 is TGTGCCACCAGTGATCCAGGGGAGGGCAATCAGCCCCAGCATTTT. It encodes CATSDPGEGNQPQHF. The genes are TRBV24-1 and TRBJ1-5, with D possibly being TRBD1 (6 bases). The V and J ends lost 3 bases and 2 bases respectively, with 10 bases between them. CDR3 size: 15 residues. Germline V gene data show CDR1 as KGHDR and CDR2 as SFDVKD.

The chain recombines TRBV18 with TRBJ1-1, with D unresolved. The CDR3 spans 14 residues. Germline V lookup: CDR1 KGHSH, CDR2 LQKENI. V was trimmed by 2 bases and J by 1 base, leaving 8 bases between them. CDR3 in DNA: TGTGCCAGCTCACCAGAAATGGGGAACACTGAAGCTTTCTTT. Encoded protein: CASSPEMGNTEAFF.

The chain's CDR3 is CASSQTGQLNTGELFF. CDR3 DNA sequence: TGTGCCAGCAGCCAGACGGGACAGCTGAACACCGGGGAGCTGTTTTTT. The chain links TRBV7-2 to TRBJ2-2, with TRBD1 matching 7 bases. The V segment lost 5 bases and the J segment 1 base; nucleotides outside the gene matches: 7. The CDR3 runs 16 residues. Germline values: CDR1 SGHTA, CDR2 FQGNSA.

The chain uses TRBV19 and TRBJ1-3; D is unclear. There are 14 residues in the CDR3. Germline-derived CDR1 and CDR2 are LNHDA and SQIVND (reference sequence). Trimming stripped 7 bases from V and 0 bases from J, with 10 bases between. The CDR3 reads CASTMTTSGNTIYF. As DNA, the CDR3 is TGTGCCAGTACGATGACAACCTCTGGAAACACCATATATTTT.

V usage is TRBV7-2 and J usage is TRBJ2-3; 11 bases fit TRBD2. Germline CDR1 is SGHTA and CDR2 is FQGNSA. The CDR3 has 16 residues. Trimming at V came to 6 bases and at J to 3 bases, leaving 8 bases not matched to a gene. The chain's CDR3 is CASRPRRTSGTDTQYF. CDR3 nucleotides: TGTGCCAGCAGACCAAGGAGGACTAGCGGGACAGATACGCAGTATTTT.

This clone was detected a few times. J is TRBJ2-3 and V is TRBV18; 8 nucleotides match TRBD2. With V trimmed by 3 bases and J by 5 bases, 4 bases remained unmatched. Germline assignment: CDR1 KGHSH and CDR2 LQKENI. This CDR3 spans 14 amino acids. CDR3 amino acids: CASSPSLAGDTQYF. Here the CDR3 DNA reads TGTGCCAGCTCACCCTCCCTAGCGGGAGATACGCAGTATTTT.

This sequence joins TRBV7-2 and TRBJ2-1; D is unclear. V shed 5 bases and J shed 4 bases, with 9 bases lying between them. Germline CDR1 is SGHTA and CDR2 is FQGNSA. CDR3 length equals 13 residues. Here the CDR3 reads CASSRGRYNEQFF. CDR3 nucleotide sequence: TGTGCCAGCAGCCGAGGACGTTACAATGAGCAGTTCTTC. Together with reference TRBV7-2 and TRBJ2-1, the CDR3 gives the full variable domain: GAGVSQSPSNKVTEKGKDVELRCDPISGHTALYWYRQSLGQGLEFLIYFQGNSAPDKSGLPSDRFSAERTGGSVSTLTIQRTQQEDSAVYLCASSRGRYNEQFFGPGTRLTVL.

This chain joins TRBV7-8 and TRBJ1-4, with 10 bases lining up with TRBD1. Trimming at V came to 5 bases and at J to 8 bases, leaving 8 bases not matched to a gene. Germline lookup yields CDR1 SGHVS and CDR2 FQNEAQ. The CDR3 is 15 residues long. The CDR3 reads CASSPTGGTGEKLFF. The CDR3 DNA follows: TGTGCCAGCAGCCCGACAGGGGGCACTGGGGAAAAACTGTTTTTT.

The gene calls are TRBV5-6 and TRBJ1-6, with D uncertain. Germline V gives CDR1 SGHDT, CDR2 YYEEEE. This CDR3 is 15 amino acids long. Trimming shortened V by 1 base and J by 7 bases, and 12 bases separated the two germline ends. The CDR3 reads CASSLTDWTNSPLHF. As DNA, the CDR3 is TGTGCCAGCAGCTTGACGGACTGGACCAATTCACCCCTCCACTTT. Based on the CDR3 plus reference TRBV5-6 and TRBJ1-6, the full variable domain is DAGVTQSPTHLIKTRGQQVTLRCSPKSGHDTVSWYQQALGQGPQFIFQYYEEEERQRGNFPDRFSGHQFPNYSSELNVNALLLGDSALYLCASSLTDWTNSPLHFGNGTRLTVT.

The chain joins TRBV10-1 to TRBJ2-5; no clear D. Trimming removed 3 bases from V and 4 bases from J, with 9 bases in between. Germline CDR1 is WNHNN and CDR2 is SYGVQD (reference sequence). The CDR3 contains 13 residues. The CDR3 loop is CASSDGTGETQYF. The CDR3 nucleotides are TGCGCCAGCAGTGATGGTACGGGAGAGACCCAGTACTTC.

V and J are TRBV5-1 and TRBJ2-7; D is unclear. The CDR3 contains 14 residues. V was cut by 3 bases and J by 0 bases, with 10 bases left in between. Germline V gene data show CDR1 as SGHRS and CDR2 as YFSETQ. The CDR3 DNA is TGCGCCAGCAGCTATGACTGGAGCTCCTACGAGCAGTACTTC. Encoded protein: CASSYDWSSYEQYF. Full variable domain (rest looked up from reference TRBV5-1 and TRBJ2-7): KAGVTQTPRYLIKTRGQQVTLSCSPISGHRSVSWYQQTPGQGLQFLFEYFSETQRNKGNFPGRFSGRQFSNSRSEMNVSTLELGDSALYLCASSYDWSSYEQYFGPGTRLTVT.

This clone has just one count. The chain employs TRBV28 and TRBJ1-5; tentative D call: TRBD1 (5 bases). Germline CDR1 is MDHEN and CDR2 is SYDVKM. The V end lost 5 bases, the J end lost 1 base, and 15 bases lay between the germline ends. The CDR3 length is 16 residues. CDR3 loop: CASSPLGHRSNQPQHF. CDR3 bases: TGTGCCAGCAGTCCGCTGGGGCATAGGAGCAATCAGCCCCAGCATTTT.

The J gene is TRBJ2-3, the V gene TRBV19; D unresolved. Trimming took off 3 bases at V and 5 bases at J, with 9 bases between the two ends. The CDR3 extends over 13 amino acids. Per germline, CDR1 LNHDA and CDR2 SQIVND (reference sequence). The CDR3, as DNA: TGTGCCAGTAGTATCGCGCGCAGAGATACGCAGTATTTT. It specifies CASSIARRDTQYF.

The chain joins TRBV4-1 to TRBJ1-1; 8 bases align to TRBD1. The length of the CDR3 is 14 residues. The V gene end was trimmed by 4 bases and the J gene end by 0 bases; junction bases not matched to a gene: 1. Germline values: CDR1 MGHRA, CDR2 YSYEKL. The CDR3 DNA reads TGCGCCAGCAGCCCGACAGGGGTGAACACTGAAGCTTTCTTT. Residues: CASSPTGVNTEAFF.